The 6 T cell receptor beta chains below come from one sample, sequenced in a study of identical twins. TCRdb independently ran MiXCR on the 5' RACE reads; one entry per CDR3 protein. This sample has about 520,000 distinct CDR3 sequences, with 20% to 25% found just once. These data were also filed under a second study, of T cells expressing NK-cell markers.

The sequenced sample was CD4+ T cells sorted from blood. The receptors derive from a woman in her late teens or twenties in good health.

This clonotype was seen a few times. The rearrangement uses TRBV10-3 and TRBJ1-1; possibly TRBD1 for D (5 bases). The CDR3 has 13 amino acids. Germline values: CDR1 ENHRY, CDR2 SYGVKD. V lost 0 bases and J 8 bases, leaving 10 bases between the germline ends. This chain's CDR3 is CAISESGELEAFF. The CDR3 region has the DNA TGTGCCATCAGTGAGTCGGGGGAGTTAGAAGCTTTCTTT.

The CDR3 here is CASSLLLDGEQYF. DNA of the CDR3: TGTGCCAGCAGTTTATTGCTTGACGGCGAGCAGTACTTC. The chain recombines TRBV12-3 or TRBV12-4 with TRBJ2-7; D uncertain. The CDR3 totals 13 residues. V dropped 2 bases and J dropped 6 bases, with 11 bases sitting between them.

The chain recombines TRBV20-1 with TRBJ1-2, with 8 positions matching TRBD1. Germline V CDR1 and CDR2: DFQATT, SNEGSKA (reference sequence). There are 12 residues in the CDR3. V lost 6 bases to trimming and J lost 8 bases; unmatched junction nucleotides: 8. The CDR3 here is CSATDRAVGYTF. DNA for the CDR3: TGCAGTGCCACGGACAGGGCTGTAGGCTACACCTTC.

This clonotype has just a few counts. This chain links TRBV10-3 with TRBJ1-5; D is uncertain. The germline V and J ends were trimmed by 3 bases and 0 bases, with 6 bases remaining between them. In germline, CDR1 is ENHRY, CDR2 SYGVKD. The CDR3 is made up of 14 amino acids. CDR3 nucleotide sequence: TGTGCCATCAGTGACTCTGATAGCAATCAGCCCCAGCATTTT. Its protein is CAISDSDSNQPQHF.

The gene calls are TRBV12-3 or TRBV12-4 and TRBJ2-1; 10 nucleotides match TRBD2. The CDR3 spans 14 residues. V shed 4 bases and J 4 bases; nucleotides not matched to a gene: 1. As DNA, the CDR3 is TGTGCCAGCAGTTGGACTAGCGGTTACAATGAGCAGTTCTTC. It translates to CASSWTSGYNEQFF.

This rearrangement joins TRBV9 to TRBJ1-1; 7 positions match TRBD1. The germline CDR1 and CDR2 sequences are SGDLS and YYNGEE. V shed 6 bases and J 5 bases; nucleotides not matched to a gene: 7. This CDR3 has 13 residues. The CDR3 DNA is TGTGCCAGCAACGAGGGGGCGAGGACTGAAGCTTTCTTT. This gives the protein CASNEGARTEAFF.